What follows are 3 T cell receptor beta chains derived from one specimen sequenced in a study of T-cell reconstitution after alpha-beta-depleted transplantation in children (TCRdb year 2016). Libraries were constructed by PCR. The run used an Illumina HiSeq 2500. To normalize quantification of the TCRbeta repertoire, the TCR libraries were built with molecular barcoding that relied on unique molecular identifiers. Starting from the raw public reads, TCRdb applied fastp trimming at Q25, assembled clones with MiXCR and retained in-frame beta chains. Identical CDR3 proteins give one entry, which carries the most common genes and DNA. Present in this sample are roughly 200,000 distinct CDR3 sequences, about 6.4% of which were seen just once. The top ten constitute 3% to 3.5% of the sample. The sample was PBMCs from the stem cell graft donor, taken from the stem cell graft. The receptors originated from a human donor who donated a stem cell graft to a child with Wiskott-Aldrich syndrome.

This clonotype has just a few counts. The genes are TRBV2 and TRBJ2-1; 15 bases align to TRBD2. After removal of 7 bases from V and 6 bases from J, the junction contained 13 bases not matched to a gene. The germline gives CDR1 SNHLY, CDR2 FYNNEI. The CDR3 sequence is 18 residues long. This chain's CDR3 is CASMKGGLAGGPSNEQFF. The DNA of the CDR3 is TGTGCCAGCATGAAAGGGGGACTAGCGGGGGGCCCAAGCAATGAGCAGTTCTTC.

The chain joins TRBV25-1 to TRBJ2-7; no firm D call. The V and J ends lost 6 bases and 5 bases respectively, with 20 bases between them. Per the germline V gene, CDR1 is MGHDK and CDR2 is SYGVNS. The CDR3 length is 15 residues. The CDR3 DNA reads TGTGCCAGCAGCGATGACACAAGACCGTCGGACGAGCAGTACTTC. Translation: CASSDDTRPSDEQYF.

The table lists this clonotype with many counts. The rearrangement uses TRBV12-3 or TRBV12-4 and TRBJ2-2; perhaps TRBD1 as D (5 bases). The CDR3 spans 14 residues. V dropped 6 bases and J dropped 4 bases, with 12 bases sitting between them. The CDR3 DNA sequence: TGTGCCAGCAGCCGACAGTCCTTCACCGGGGAGCTGTTTTTT. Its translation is CASSRQSFTGELFF.